This TCR beta chain is from a study of cytomegalovirus exposure and HLA in healthy donors. Study context: Of around 400 genotyped donors, about 81% grouped in the Caucasian-associated ancestry cluster.

The PCR made use of 60 Vbeta and 13 Jbeta primers. Sequenced by immunoSEQ multiplex PCR; TCRdb stores in-frame clones only, minus some. The data show approximately 100,000 clones, 60% to 85% seen once. The CDR3 consists of 14 residues. V lost 1 base, J lost 3 bases, and 9 bases lay in between. Germline CDR1 MNHEY, CDR2 SMNVEV (reference sequence). Each donor's status was that of a healthy bone marrow donor. On this clone: Its antigen is unidentified.

Regarding the study as a whole: TCR beta chain V- and J-gene trimming was linked, in a later analysis, to a missense variant in DCLRE1C. Researchers had no immune exposure information except CMV serostatus available.

The J gene is TRBJ1-2, the V gene TRBV27, with D possibly matching TRBD1 (5 bases). The sample was PBMCs. This TCR was sampled from a man aged 50 to 59 in good health and CMV-seronegative. In DNA, the CDR3 is TGTGCCAGCAGTTTATTGGCAGGGCACTATGGCTACACCTTC. Translated: CASSLLAGHYGYTF.